This T cell receptor (beta chain) originates from a study of blood T cells in healthy people across ages. The second PCR ran about 6 to 11 cycles with a sample-barcoded 5' primer and J-beta primers. TCRdb redid the calling of the 5' RACE reads with MiXCR, one entry per CDR3 protein. The sample holds around 1,500,000 distinct CDR3 sequences; 25% to 30% are singletons and the top ten take more than 6%. Notes on the study in general: More naive CD4+ cells and higher diversity marked long-lived donors relative to aged donors.

V trimming: 0 bases; J trimming: 5 bases; junction bases outside the gene matches: 13. The CDR3 runs to 17 residues. Germline loops: CDR1 SGHRS, CDR2 YFSETQ. Concerning this clonotype: As yet, its antigen is unknown.

This rearrangement joins TRBV5-1 to TRBJ2-7, with 8 positions matching TRBD2. The sequence was collected from a woman aged 25 to 45 in good health. The sequenced sample consisted of blood. The CDR3: CASSLVASGSGLNEQYF. The CDR3 nucleotides read TGCGCCAGCAGCTTGGTCGCCAGCGGGAGCGGGTTGAACGAGCAGTACTTC.